A selection of T cell receptor beta chains follows, all from one sample in a study of T-cell reconstitution after alpha-beta-depleted transplantation in children. TCRdb reprocessed the PCR reads with MiXCR, giving one entry per CDR3 protein. This sample yields around 94,000 distinct CDR3 sequences, of which approximately 8% are seen a single time; roughly 15% belongs to the top ten. This sample comprised PBMCs, obtained before TCRalphabeta/CD19-depleted stem cell transplant. These receptors originate from a boy younger than 10 with acute lymphoblastic leukemia, due to receive a stem cell transplant. CDR3s include the opening cysteine and the closing phenylalanine or tryptophan. Fields, in order: D gene, V gene, clone size, J gene, CDR3 protein, CDR3 DNA. The D gene is left open where the match is weak. Clone size is shown for a subset of rows, as once, few, many or a class of expanded clone.

>-|TRBV6-2/TRBV6-3|many|TRBJ2-7
CASISLRDITYYEQYF
TGTGCCAGCATCTCACTCCGGGACATTACTTACTACGAGCAGTACTTC
>-|TRBV7-2|many|TRBJ1-3
CASILGPNSGNTIYF
TGTGCCAGCATCCTAGGACCCAACTCTGGAAACACCATATATTTT
>TRBD2|TRBV7-2|few|TRBJ2-5
CASSPRGGGTQYF
TGTGCCAGCAGCCCCCGGGGGGGCGGGACCCAGTACTTC
>TRBD1|TRBV5-6|few|TRBJ1-3
CASSPDRAGNTIYF
TGTGCCAGCAGCCCAGACAGGGCTGGAAACACCATATATTTT
>-|TRBV4-1|many|TRBJ2-2
CASSPHMRGNGELFF
TGCGCCAGCAGCCCTCACATGAGAGGGAACGGGGAGCTGTTTTTT
>-|TRBV7-6|-|TRBJ2-5
CASSLVLETQYF
TGTGCCAGCAGCTTAGTGTTGGAGACCCAGTACTTC
>TRBD2|TRBV12-3/TRBV12-4|few|TRBJ2-1
CASRASGTSRHNEQFF
TGTGCCAGCAGGGCATCCGGGACTAGCAGGCACAATGAGCAGTTCTTC
>-|TRBV20-1|-|TRBJ1-5
CSARGGRNHPQHF
TGCAGTGCTAGAGGAGGTCGCAATCATCCCCAGCATTTT
>-|TRBV14|many|TRBJ2-1
CASSLVVGRGEQFF
TGTGCCAGCAGCCTGGTCGTTGGCAGGGGCGAGCAGTTCTTC
>TRBD2|TRBV9|many|TRBJ2-5
CASSVAGGVQETQYF
TGTGCCAGCAGCGTAGCCGGGGGGGTCCAAGAGACCCAGTACTTC
>TRBD1|TRBV29-1|-|TRBJ2-2
CSVDRDRHGELFF
TGCAGCGTAGACCGGGACAGACACGGGGAGCTGTTTTTT
>TRBD1|TRBV2|few|TRBJ1-5
CASLSQGARGEPQHF
TGTGCCAGCTTAAGCCAGGGGGCCAGAGGGGAGCCCCAGCATTTT
>-|TRBV6-5|few|TRBJ2-3
CASSWGGVDTQYF
TGTGCCAGCAGTTGGGGAGGCGTAGATACGCAGTATTTT
>-|TRBV20-1|many|TRBJ1-2
CSATLRYNYGYTF
TGCAGTGCTACCCTGCGGTATAACTATGGCTACACCTTC
>TRBD2|TRBV7-2|few|TRBJ2-1
CASSPPGEGYEQFF
TGTGCCAGCAGCCCCCCGGGGGAGGGCTATGAGCAGTTCTTC
>TRBD2|TRBV12-3/TRBV12-4|medium-sized|TRBJ2-1
CASSFLAGGAYNEQFF
TGTGCCAGCAGTTTCTTAGCGGGGGGTGCCTACAATGAGCAGTTCTTC
>-|TRBV19|once|TRBJ2-1
CASSRGVYNEQFF
TGTGCCAGTAGCCGAGGGGTATACAATGAGCAGTTCTTC